This T cell receptor (beta chain) is drawn from a study of T cell changes during pregnancy in multiple sclerosis. Generated by immunoSEQ multiplex PCR, the TCRdb table keeps only in-frame clones and is missing some. Seen here are approximately 61,000 clones, over 75% observed once, and the top ten hold about 1.8%. Germline V gene data show CDR1 as GTSNPN and CDR2 as SVGIG (reference sequence). CDR3 length: 14 residues. The V and J ends lost 2 bases and 3 bases respectively, with 11 bases between them. This receptor was identified in a female donor with multiple sclerosis, enrolled in a pregnancy study. Sequencing was performed on peripheral blood, taken in the first trimester of pregnancy. The chain couples TRBV30 to TRBJ1-5; D is uncertain. The CDR3 here is CAWSKKRDNQPQHF. CDR3 nucleotide sequence: TGTGCCTGGAGTAAGAAGAGGGACAATCAGCCCCAGCATTTT.